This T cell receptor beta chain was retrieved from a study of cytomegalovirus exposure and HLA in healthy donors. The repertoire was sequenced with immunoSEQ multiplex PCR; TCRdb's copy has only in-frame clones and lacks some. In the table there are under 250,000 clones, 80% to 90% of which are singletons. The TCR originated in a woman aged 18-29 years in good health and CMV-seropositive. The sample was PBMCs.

Written as DNA, the CDR3 is TGTGCCAGCTCACCGAAGTCGGACAGATCCTACGAGCAGTACTTC. Translating it yields CASSPKSDRSYEQYF. The genes are TRBV18 and TRBJ2-7; D possibly corresponds to TRBD1 (6 bases). The length of the CDR3 is 15 residues. Trimming left V 3 bases short and J 1 base short, with 13 bases between. Germline CDR1 is KGHSH and CDR2 is LQKENI.